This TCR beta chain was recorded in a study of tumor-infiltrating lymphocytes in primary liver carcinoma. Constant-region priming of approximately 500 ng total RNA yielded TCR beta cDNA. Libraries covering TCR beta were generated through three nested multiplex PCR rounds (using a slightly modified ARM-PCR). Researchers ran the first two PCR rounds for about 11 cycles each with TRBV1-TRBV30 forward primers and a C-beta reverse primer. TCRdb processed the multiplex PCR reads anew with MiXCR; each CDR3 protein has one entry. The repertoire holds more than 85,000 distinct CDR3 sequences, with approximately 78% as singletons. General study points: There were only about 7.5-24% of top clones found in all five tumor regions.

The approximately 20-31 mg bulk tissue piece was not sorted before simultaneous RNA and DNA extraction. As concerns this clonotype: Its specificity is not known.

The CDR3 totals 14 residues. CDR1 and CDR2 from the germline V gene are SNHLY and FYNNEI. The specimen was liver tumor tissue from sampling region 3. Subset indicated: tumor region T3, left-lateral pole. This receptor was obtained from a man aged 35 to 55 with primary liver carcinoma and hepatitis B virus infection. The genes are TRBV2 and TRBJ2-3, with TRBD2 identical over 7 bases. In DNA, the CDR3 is TGTGCGGGGGGGGTTAACCTTGACATAGATACGCAGTATTTT. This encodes CAGGVNLDIDTQYF.